The source of this T cell receptor beta chain is a study of blood T cell repertoires in COVID-19. Assay used: immunoSEQ multiplex PCR; TCRdb lists only in-frame clones, some missing. The data show 200,000 to 250,000 clones, around 88% seen once. Sequenced input: peripheral blood. The clonotype originates from a man of 80 years or more with acute or convalescent COVID-19.

The DNA for the CDR3 is TGTGCCAGTAGTCCTACAACGGGACTCTTCAATCAGCCCCAGCATTTT. Translating gives CASSPTTGLFNQPQHF. The chain uses TRBV19 and TRBJ1-5; a possible D gene is TRBD1 (5 bases). The germline V gene encodes CDR1 LNHDA and CDR2 SQIVND (reference sequence). Deletions cut 5 bases from V and 3 bases from J, with 17 bases between. The CDR3 contains 16 residues.